The 20 T cell receptor beta chains below were found in one sample sequenced in a study of siplizumab effects on memory and regulatory T cells. The mixed lymphocyte reaction cells were grown together in coculture at 37°C for approximately six days. Sequencing was performed with immunoSEQ multiplex PCR; in TCRdb, only in-frame clones are kept and a portion is missing. The data contain roughly 9,200 clones, around 40% of them singletons. No antigen has been identified for these receptors. Sample: CFSE-low (dividing) CD4+ T cells sorted from an allogeneic mixed lymphocyte reaction. These receptors were taken from a human donor in good health; the cells came from an allogeneic mixed lymphocyte reaction.

V gene TRBV2 combines with J gene TRBJ1-5, with D hard to call. In germline, CDR1 is SNHLY, CDR2 FYNNEI. With 5 bases removed from V and 0 bases from J, the gap between germline ends came to 11 bases. This CDR3 has 15 amino acids. CDR3 in DNA: TGTGCCAGCAGTCGACACGATTTTAGCAATCAGCCCCAGCATTTT. This translates into CASSRHDFSNQPQHF. The full variable domain, rest sourced from reference TRBV2 and TRBJ1-5, is EPEVTQTPSHQVTQMGQEVILRCVPISNHLYFYWYRQILGQKVEFLVSFYNNEISEKSEIFDDQFSVERPDGSNFTLKIRSTKLEDSAMYFCASSRHDFSNQPQHFGDGTRLSIL.

This clone was seen only a few times. The chain links TRBV6-5 to TRBJ1-2; 10 nucleotides line up with TRBD1. Germline assignment: CDR1 MNHEY and CDR2 SVGAGI. After removal of 7 bases from V and 6 bases from J, the junction contained 11 bases not matched to a gene. The CDR3 consists of 15 residues. This CDR3 is CASTMKGQGIHGYTF. CDR3 bases: TGTGCCAGCACCATGAAGGGACAGGGGATTCATGGCTACACCTTC.

About this clone: Its ends do not fully match the called genes, so a read error is possible. The rearrangement links TRBV7-2 to TRBJ2-1; 8 positions agree with TRBD2. The V gene's germline CDR1 is SGHTA and CDR2 FQGNSA. This CDR3 is 14 amino acids long. The CDR3 DNA is TGTGCCAGCAGCTTAGCAGTCCATGGGACCGGGGGGGTCTTC. This sequence encodes CASSLAVHGTGGVF.

This clone was counted a few times. This chain connects TRBV2 to TRBJ2-5; possibly TRBD2 for D (6 bases). The CDR3 contains 15 residues. V was shortened by 4 bases and J by 4 bases, with 16 bases between the two germline ends. CDR1 is SNHLY, CDR2 FYNNEI, per germline. CDR3 residues: CASSVEGRSGETQYF. CDR3 bases: TGTGCCAGCAGTGTAGAAGGGAGGAGTGGAGAGACCCAGTACTTC.

This clone was detected only a few times. This sequence joins TRBV5-4 and TRBJ1-6; TRBD1 aligns across 11 bases. With V trimmed by 4 bases and J by 9 bases, 6 bases remained unmatched. The length of the CDR3 is 15 residues. Germline CDR1 reads SGHNT; CDR2 reads YYREEE (reference sequence). The CDR3 is CASSADRGRISPLHF. CDR3 nucleotide sequence: TGTGCCAGCAGCGCGGACAGGGGGCGGATTTCACCCCTCCACTTT.

The V and J genes are TRBV6-5 and TRBJ2-7, with D maybe TRBD1 (6 bases). The CDR3 sequence is 15 residues long. Germline lookup yields CDR1 MNHEY and CDR2 SVGAGI. V was pared by 2 bases and J by 4 bases, with 15 bases between. CDR3 in amino acids: CASSYVAGVLYEQYF. For the CDR3, the DNA is TGTGCCAGCAGTTACGTTGCAGGGGTGCTGTACGAGCAGTACTTC.

This clone ranks as medium-sized. V and J are TRBV2 and TRBJ1-1, with D unresolved. CDR1 and CDR2 from the germline V gene are SNHLY and FYNNEI. Trimming removed 6 bases at V and 1 base at J, with 12 bases between. The CDR3 extends over 14 amino acids. CDR3 sequence (DNA): TGTGCCAGCAGAAAGGACGTGCAGAACACTGAAGCTTTCTTT. Protein product: CASRKDVQNTEAFF.

This chain links TRBV7-3 with TRBJ2-3, with 8 bases matching TRBD1. V trimming: 2 bases; J trimming: 5 bases; junction bases outside the gene matches: 6. The CDR3 consists of 15 residues. Germline loops: CDR1 SGHTA, CDR2 FQGTGA. CDR3 nucleotides: TGTGCCAGCAGCTTACAGCAGGGGGCCAAAGATACGCAGTATTTT. It encodes CASSLQQGAKDTQYF. The complete variable domain, with remaining parts taken from reference TRBV7-3 and TRBJ2-3, reads GAGVSQTPSNKVTEKGKYVELRCDPISGHTALYWYRQSLGQGPEFLIYFQGTGAADDSGLPNDRFFAVRPEGSVSTLKIQRTERGDSAVYLCASSLQQGAKDTQYFGPGTRLTVL.

Within the sample, this clone is medium-sized. The V and J genes are TRBV6-6 and TRBJ2-7, with 11 positions matching TRBD1. With 6 bases clipped from V and 3 bases from J, the junction kept 7 bases outside the gene matches. Looked up from germline, CDR1 is MNHNY and CDR2 is SVGAGI (reference sequence). This CDR3 has 15 residues. The CDR3 DNA is TGTGCCAGCAGATTCGGACAGGGGGCGGTCTACGAGCAGTACTTC. It codes for CASRFGQGAVYEQYF.

This clone is medium-sized (0.01 to 0.1%) in the sample. The chain joins TRBV10-2 to TRBJ1-5; weak D call: TRBD1 (5 bases). Trimming left V 8 bases short and J 3 bases short, with 14 bases between. This CDR3 contains 14 residues. Germline CDR1 is WSHSY and CDR2 is SAAADI. The CDR3 is CASGGATVNQPQHF. In DNA, the CDR3 is TGCGCCAGCGGAGGGGCAACAGTCAATCAGCCCCAGCATTTT.

V usage is TRBV30 and J usage is TRBJ2-1; D possibly corresponds to TRBD2 (5 bases). The V end lost 8 bases, the J end lost 0 bases, and 20 bases lay between the germline ends. CDR1 is GTSNPN, CDR2 SVGIG, per germline (reference sequence). The CDR3 sequence is 16 residues long. The CDR3 reads CALEEVAPSSYNEQFF. The CDR3 DNA sequence: TGTGCCCTGGAAGAAGTAGCGCCGAGCTCCTACAATGAGCAGTTCTTC.

The rearrangement joins TRBV5-4 to TRBJ1-1; D possibly corresponds to TRBD1 (5 bases). The V end lost 4 bases, the J end lost 1 base, and 14 bases lay between the germline ends. The germline V gene has CDR1 SGHNT and CDR2 YYREEE (reference sequence). This CDR3 spans 15 amino acids. The CDR3 DNA follows: TGTGCCAGCAGCCAAGAGACAGTCAAGAACACTGAAGCTTTCTTT. Amino acids: CASSQETVKNTEAFF.

This chain joins TRBV5-1 and TRBJ2-7; TRBD2 aligns across 13 bases. Germline V gene lookup returns CDR1 SGHRS and CDR2 YFSETQ. J was trimmed by 3 bases and V by 4 bases; bases with no gene match: 4. CDR3 length equals 15 residues. CDR3 DNA sequence: TGCGCCAGCAGCCCACGGACTAGCGGGAGCTACGAGCAGTACTTC. Amino acid sequence: CASSPRTSGSYEQYF.

Worth noting for this clone: This same CDR3 is encoded by further DNA sequences in the sample. The CDR3 coding sequence is TGTGCCAGTAGTTCAAACAGGGGGGGGGAGACCCAGTACTTC. It specifies CASSSNRGGETQYF. The chain couples TRBV19 to TRBJ2-5; D might be TRBD1 (8 bases). The germline V and J ends were trimmed by 5 bases and 5 bases, with 15 bases remaining between them. This CDR3 is 14 amino acids long. Germline CDR1 and CDR2: LNHDA and SQIVND (reference sequence).

By share, this clone counts as medium-sized. V gene TRBV2 combines with J gene TRBJ1-5; tentatively, D is TRBD1 (5 bases). V lost 0 bases and J 6 bases, leaving 12 bases between the germline ends. The length of the CDR3 is 15 residues. Germline CDR1 SNHLY, CDR2 FYNNEI. The DNA of the CDR3 is TGTGCCAGCAGTGAAGCCCAGGGAAGGGGTCAGCCCCAGCATTTT. Its translation: CASSEAQGRGQPQHF.

The chain links TRBV5-6 to TRBJ2-3; the D gene could be TRBD1 or TRBD2 (5 bases each). This CDR3 is built from 14 residues. V gave up 1 base and J gave up 5 bases, with 11 bases separating them. Germline assignment: CDR1 SGHDT and CDR2 YYEEEE. The CDR3 bases are TGTGCCAGCAGCTTGCAGGGAGTGGGAGATACGCAGTATTTT. Protein product: CASSLQGVGDTQYF.

The chain links TRBV7-2 to TRBJ2-7, with 11 bases identical to TRBD1. V was pared by 4 bases and J by 6 bases, with 8 bases of the junction left unmatched. The CDR3 covers 15 residues. CDR1 is SGHTA, CDR2 FQGNSA, per germline. The CDR3 region is CASSYLIGTGGEQYF. In nucleotides, the CDR3 is TGTGCCAGCAGCTACCTGATTGGGACAGGGGGCGAGCAGTACTTC.

V is TRBV5-1 and J is TRBJ1-6; D gene unclear. Germline CDR1 SGHRS, CDR2 YFSETQ. V gave up 0 bases and J gave up 4 bases, with 5 bases separating them. This CDR3 spans 14 amino acids. The CDR3 loop reads CASSLDGYNSPLHF. Here the CDR3 DNA reads TGCGCCAGCAGCTTGGATGGATATAATTCACCCCTCCACTTT. Complete variable domain (other parts from reference TRBV5-1 and TRBJ1-6): KAGVTQTPRYLIKTRGQQVTLSCSPISGHRSVSWYQQTPGQGLQFLFEYFSETQRNKGNFPGRFSGRQFSNSRSEMNVSTLELGDSALYLCASSLDGYNSPLHFGNGTRLTVT.

The chain employs TRBV4-1 and TRBJ2-2, with 10 positions matching TRBD2. Germline V lookup: CDR1 MGHRA, CDR2 YSYEKL. Trimming removed 5 bases from V and 2 bases from J; junction bases left unmatched: 8. CDR3 length: 17 residues. The CDR3 bases are TGCGCCAGCAGCAGAAACAGACTAGCGGGTAACACCGGGGAGCTGTTTTTT. Its protein is CASSRNRLAGNTGELFF.

This clone came up a few times. V usage is TRBV5-1 and J usage is TRBJ2-3, with 7 bases aligning to TRBD2. This CDR3 is built from 16 residues. Germline assignment: CDR1 SGHRS and CDR2 YFSETQ. V lost 1 base, J lost 10 bases, and 15 bases stayed unmatched. The CDR3 here is CASSLRPTSDTYAQYF. The CDR3 region has the DNA TGCGCCAGCAGCTTGAGGCCCACTAGCGATACATACGCGCAGTATTTT.